Listed here are 8 T cell receptor beta chains from one sample, sequenced in a study of OX40 agonist ivuxolimab in advanced cancers. Profiling relied on immunoSEQ multiplex PCR, and the TCRdb table lists in-frame clones only, not all of them. The sample carries roughly 60,000 clones, around 83% recorded once. Sequenced material: CD4+ or CD8+ T cells sorted from blood, taken in a trial of the OX40 agonist ivuxolimab. Receptors were obtained from an adult with an advanced solid tumor such as melanoma, head and neck, liver or kidney cancer.

V and J are TRBV5-1 and TRBJ2-3; D is possibly TRBD1 (5 bases). The CDR3 totals 15 residues. Trimming stripped 4 bases from V and 0 bases from J, with 12 bases between. Germline V gene data show CDR1 as SGHRS and CDR2 as YFSETQ. The CDR3, as DNA: TGCGCCAGCAGCCACAGGACCACTAGCACAGATACGCAGTATTTT. This codes for CASSHRTTSTDTQYF. The full variable domain, in which reference TRBV5-1 and TRBJ2-3 provide the parts outside the CDR3, is KAGVTQTPRYLIKTRGQQVTLSCSPISGHRSVSWYQQTPGQGLQFLFEYFSETQRNKGNFPGRFSGRQFSNSRSEMNVSTLELGDSALYLCASSHRTTSTDTQYFGPGTRLTVL.

This clone was found once. V and J are TRBV25-1 and TRBJ2-2; D possibly corresponds to TRBD1 (6 bases). Germline assignment: CDR1 MGHDK and CDR2 SYGVNS. This CDR3 is built from 12 residues. Trimming cost V 6 bases and J 10 bases, with 12 bases left between them. This CDR3 reads CASRRGKEELFF. CDR3 DNA sequence: TGTGCCAGCAGGAGGGGGAAGGAGGAGCTGTTTTTT.

This chain joins TRBV7-9 and TRBJ2-1; D may be TRBD1 or TRBD2 (5 bases each). The CDR3 totals 12 residues. V dropped 7 bases and J dropped 11 bases, with 15 bases sitting between them. Germline CDR1 and CDR2: SEHNR and FQNEAQ (reference sequence). The CDR3 reads CASIGRKGKQFF. CDR3 coding DNA: TGTGCCAGCATTGGGAGAAAGGGGAAGCAGTTCTTC.

The rearrangement links TRBV7-2 to TRBJ2-7; D is possibly TRBD1 (7 bases). V was clipped by 5 bases and J by 1 base, with 15 bases between them. This CDR3 has 15 amino acids. Per the germline V gene, CDR1 is SGHTA and CDR2 is FQGNSA. The CDR3 DNA reads TGTGCCAGCAGCCTAACCCCAGGGGGGTCCTACGAGCAGTACTTC. Amino acids: CASSLTPGGSYEQYF.

The chain recombines TRBV6-1 with TRBJ2-7; the match to TRBD1 covers 7 bases. The length of the CDR3 is 14 residues. Germline CDR1 reads MNHNS; CDR2 reads SASEGT. V trimming: 5 bases; J trimming: 5 bases; junction bases outside the gene matches: 9. Here the CDR3 DNA reads TGTGCCAGCAGTATCAACAGGGGCGCGGACGAGCAGTACTTC. This translates into CASSINRGADEQYF.

The rearrangement links TRBV5-1 to TRBJ2-3; D is unclear. Germline CDR1 and CDR2: SGHRS and YFSETQ. The CDR3 runs 15 residues. Trimming left V 6 bases short and J 4 bases short, with 18 bases between. CDR3 sequence: CASTGRTGGSDTQYF. In DNA, the CDR3 is TGCGCCAGCACTGGACGTACCGGTGGTTCAGATACGCAGTATTTT.

This chain links TRBV28 with TRBJ2-7, with a weak D call TRBD1 (6 bases). This CDR3 comprises 13 residues. The germline CDR1 and CDR2 sequences are MDHEN and SYDVKM. Deletions cut 10 bases from V and 1 base from J, with 14 bases between. CDR3 in amino acids: CATRDTPSYEQYF. The DNA of the CDR3 is TGTGCCACCCGGGACACTCCATCCTACGAGCAGTACTTC.

V gene TRBV11-3 combines with J gene TRBJ2-3; a weak D match, TRBD2 (7 bases). This CDR3 contains 17 residues. V was shortened by 1 base and J by 4 bases, with 18 bases between the two germline ends. Germline loops: CDR1 SGHNT, CDR2 YENEEA. CDR3 nucleotides: TGTGCCAGCAGCTTAGGTTTCGGGGGGCCCGGTTCAGATACGCAGTATTTT. Encoded protein: CASSLGFGGPGSDTQYF.